This record looks at one T cell receptor (beta chain) sequence and its context. The antigen remains undetermined. This CDR3 has 15 amino acids. In germline, CDR1 is MNHEY, CDR2 SVGAGI. Trimming took off 2 bases at V and 1 base at J, with 11 bases between the two ends. This entry is derived from a study of cytomegalovirus exposure and HLA in healthy donors. Notes on the study in general: Excluded: some indistinguishable V segments such as TRBV6-2 and TRBV6-3. TCR beta V- and J-gene trimming was later associated with a missense DCLRE1C variant. Association with HLA alleles at 0.05 false discovery rate was found for roughly 17,000 TCR beta sequences in a later analysis.

Amplification used 60 Vbeta primers and 13 Jbeta primers. The assay was immunoSEQ multiplex PCR, and TCRdb's table has in-frame clones only and misses some. The data show around 150,000 clones, roughly 80% seen once. This receptor was obtained from a man aged 30 to 45 in good health and CMV-seronegative. The chain combines TRBV6-5 with TRBJ1-1; D may be TRBD1 (6 bases). The specimen was PBMCs. The CDR3 is CASSYGRGGNTEAFF. The CDR3 DNA follows: TGTGCCAGCAGTTACGGCAGGGGCGGGAACACTGAAGCTTTCTTT.